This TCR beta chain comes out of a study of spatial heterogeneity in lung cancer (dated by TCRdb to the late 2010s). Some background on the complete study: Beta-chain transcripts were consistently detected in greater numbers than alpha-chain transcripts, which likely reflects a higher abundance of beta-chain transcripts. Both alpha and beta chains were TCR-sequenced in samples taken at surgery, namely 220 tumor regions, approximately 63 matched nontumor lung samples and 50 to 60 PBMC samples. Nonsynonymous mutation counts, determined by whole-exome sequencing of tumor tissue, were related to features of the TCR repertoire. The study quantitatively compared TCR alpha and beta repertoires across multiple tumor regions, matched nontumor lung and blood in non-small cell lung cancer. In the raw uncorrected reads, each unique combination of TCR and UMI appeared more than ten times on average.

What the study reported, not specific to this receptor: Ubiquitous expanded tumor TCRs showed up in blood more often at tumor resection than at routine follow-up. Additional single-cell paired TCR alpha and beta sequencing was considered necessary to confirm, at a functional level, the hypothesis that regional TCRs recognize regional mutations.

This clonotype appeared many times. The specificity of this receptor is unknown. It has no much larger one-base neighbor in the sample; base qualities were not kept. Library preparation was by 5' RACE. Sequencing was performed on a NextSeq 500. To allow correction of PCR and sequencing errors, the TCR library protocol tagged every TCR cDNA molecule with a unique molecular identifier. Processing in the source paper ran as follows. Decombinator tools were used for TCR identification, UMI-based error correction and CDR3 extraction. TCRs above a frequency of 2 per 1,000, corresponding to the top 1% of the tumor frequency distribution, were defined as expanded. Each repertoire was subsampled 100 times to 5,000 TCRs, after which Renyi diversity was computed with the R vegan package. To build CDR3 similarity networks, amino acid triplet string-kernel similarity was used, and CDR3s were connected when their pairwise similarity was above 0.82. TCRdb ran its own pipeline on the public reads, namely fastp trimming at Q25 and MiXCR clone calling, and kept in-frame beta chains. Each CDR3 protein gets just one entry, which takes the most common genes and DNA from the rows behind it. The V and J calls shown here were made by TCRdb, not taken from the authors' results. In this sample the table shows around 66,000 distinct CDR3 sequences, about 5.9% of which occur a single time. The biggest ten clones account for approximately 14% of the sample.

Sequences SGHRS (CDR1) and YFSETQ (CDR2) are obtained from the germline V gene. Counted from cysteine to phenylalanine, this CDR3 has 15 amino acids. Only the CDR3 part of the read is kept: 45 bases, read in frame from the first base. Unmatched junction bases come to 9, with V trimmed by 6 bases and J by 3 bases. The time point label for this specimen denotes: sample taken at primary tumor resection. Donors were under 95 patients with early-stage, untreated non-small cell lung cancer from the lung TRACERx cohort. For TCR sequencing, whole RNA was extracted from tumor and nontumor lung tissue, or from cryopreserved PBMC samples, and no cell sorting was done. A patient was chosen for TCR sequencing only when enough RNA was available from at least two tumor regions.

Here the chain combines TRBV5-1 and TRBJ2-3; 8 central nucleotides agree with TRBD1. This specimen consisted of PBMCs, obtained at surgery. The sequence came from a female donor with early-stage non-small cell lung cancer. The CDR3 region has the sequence CASNGGQGRTDTQYF. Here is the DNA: TGCGCCAGCAATGGAGGACAGGGTCGGACAGATACGCAGTATTTT.